This T cell receptor beta chain was retrieved from a study of T cell responses to AZD1222 COVID-19 vaccine. Sequencing used immunoSEQ multiplex PCR; TCRdb keeps in-frame clones, though not all of them. The sample includes tens of thousands of clones, 75% to 90% of them seen just once. The germline V and J ends were trimmed by 4 bases and 12 bases, with 32 bases remaining between them. From germline, CDR1 is SGHRS and CDR2 YFSETQ. The CDR3 sequence is 18 residues long. The starting material was peripheral blood, obtained 28 days after the second AZD1222 dose. The chain uses TRBV5-1 and TRBJ2-1; D possibly uses TRBD1 or TRBD2 (6 bases each). This receptor was taken from an adult who received the AZD1222 COVID-19 vaccine. CDR3 protein: CASSPWRDMDSLSRVQFF. CDR3 in DNA: TGCGCCAGCAGCCCCTGGAGGGATATGGACAGTCTCTCTAGGGTGCAGTTCTTC.